These T cell receptor beta chains were read from a single sample in a study of radiotherapy plus CTLA-4 blockade in lung cancer. The assay was immunoSEQ multiplex PCR, and TCRdb's table has in-frame clones only and misses some. The data hold around 40,000 clones, with 75% to 90% observed a single time. Sequenced here: peripheral blood, sampled from a patient treated with radiotherapy plus ipilimumab. The receptors shown here come from a human donor with non-small cell lung cancer who had stable disease on radiotherapy plus ipilimumab. Both conserved end residues are part of each CDR3. A D gene is named only where the DNA matches it firmly. Size is omitted from some rows. Given values are once, few, many or a class for expanded clones.

CASSRAGQGGYTF TGTGCCAGCTCGCGAGCAGGACAAGGTGGCTACACCTTC TRBV18 NA TRBJ1-2 NA
CASRDRDSRSNQPQHF TGTGCCAGCAGGGACCGGGACTCGAGGTCAAATCAGCCCCAGCATTTT TRBV28 NA TRBJ1-5 NA
CASSGRDRAAYEQYF TGTGCCAGCAGTGGCCGGGACAGGGCAGCCTACGAGCAGTACTTC TRBV2 TRBD1 TRBJ2-7 NA
CASSPPGQAITYNEQFF TGTGCCAGCTCACCGCCTGGACAGGCGATCACCTACAATGAGCAGTTCTTC TRBV18 TRBD1 TRBJ2-1 NA
CASSVSLAAASTDTQYF TGCGCCAGCAGCGTATCTCTAGCGGCTGCTAGCACAGATACGCAGTATTTT TRBV5-1 TRBD2 TRBJ2-3 NA
CASSQGYRGDYGYTF TGTGCCAGCAGCCAAGGTTACAGGGGAGACTATGGCTACACCTTC TRBV4-2 TRBD1 TRBJ1-2 NA
CASSLIGENSPLHF TGCGCCAGCAGCCTAATAGGGGAAAATTCACCCCTCCACTTT TRBV4-1 NA TRBJ1-6 NA
CASSWGLAGYEQYF TGTGCCAGCAGTTGGGGACTAGCGGGGTACGAGCAGTACTTC TRBV5-5 TRBD2 TRBJ2-7 NA
CASSPGTSGNYEQYF TGTGCCAGCTCACCGGGGACTAGCGGGAACTACGAGCAGTACTTC TRBV18 TRBD2 TRBJ2-7 NA
CASSPDRLDGYTF TGTGCCAGTAGCCCGGACAGGTTGGATGGCTACACCTTC TRBV19 TRBD1 TRBJ1-2 NA
CASSTGQGIPYEQYF TGTGCCAGCAGTACGGGACAGGGGATCCCCTACGAGCAGTACTTC TRBV11-1 TRBD1 TRBJ2-7 NA
CASQRQGATAYEQYF TGTGCCAGCCAACGTCAGGGGGCCACCGCCTACGAGCAGTACTTC TRBV28 TRBD1 TRBJ2-7 NA
CASSAGGRNQPQHF TGTGCCAGCAGTGCCGGCGGTCGCAATCAGCCCCAGCATTTT TRBV6-6 NA TRBJ1-5 NA
CASRQSTGTPSYEQYF TGTGCCAGTAGGCAAAGCACCGGGACTCCGTCCTACGAGCAGTACTTC TRBV19 NA TRBJ2-7 NA
CASSLRPRDFTGRYNEQFF TGTGCCAGCAGCCTACGACCCCGGGACTTCACCGGGAGGTACAATGAGCAGTTCTTC TRBV7-3 TRBD2 TRBJ2-1 NA
CASSIDPSGRDEQFF TGTGCCAGTAGTATAGACCCTAGCGGGAGAGATGAGCAGTTCTTC TRBV19 TRBD2 TRBJ2-1 NA
CAISDSPRRAIFHEQFF TGTGCCATCAGTGATTCCCCGCGGCGGGCCATCTTCCATGAGCAGTTCTTC TRBV10-3 NA TRBJ2-1 NA
CASSPGRGGYEQFF TGTGCCAGCTCACCCGGACGGGGGGGGTATGAGCAGTTCTTC TRBV18 TRBD2 TRBJ2-1 few
CASSPGTGVYEQYF TGTGCCAGCTCTCCGGGGACAGGGGTCTACGAGCAGTACTTC TRBV18 TRBD1 TRBJ2-7 NA
CASSPVAGEAGELFF TGTGCCAGCAGCCCGGTAGCGGGAGAGGCCGGGGAGCTGTTTTTT TRBV9 TRBD2 TRBJ2-2 once
CASRGILQGPNQPQHF TGTGCCAGTAGGGGAATCCTACAGGGCCCCAATCAGCCCCAGCATTTT TRBV19 NA TRBJ1-5 once
CASSSRLEGLADTQYF TGTGCCAGCAGCTCAAGGCTGGAGGGCCTAGCAGATACGCAGTATTTT TRBV7-9 NA TRBJ2-3 NA
CASRLQALNTEAFF TGTGCCAGCAGACTACAGGCCCTGAACACTGAAGCTTTCTTT TRBV6-6 NA TRBJ1-1 NA
CASSKTSGVYNEQFF TGTGCCAGCAGCAAGACTAGCGGGGTATACAATGAGCAGTTCTTC TRBV6-1 TRBD2 TRBJ2-1 NA
CASSYSGQGANQPQHF TGTGCCAGCAGTTACTCAGGCCAGGGGGCGAATCAGCCCCAGCATTTT TRBV6-6 TRBD1 TRBJ1-5 NA
CASSPWRAENTEAFF TGCGCCAGCAGCCCCTGGAGGGCGGAGAACACTGAAGCTTTCTTT TRBV4-3 NA TRBJ1-1 NA
CASHREGRTDTQYF TGTGCCAGCCACCGGGAGGGCCGCACAGATACGCAGTATTTT TRBV7-9 TRBD2 TRBJ2-3 NA
CASNRDRGATDTQYF TGTGCCAGCAACCGAGACAGGGGGGCAACAGATACGCAGTATTTT TRBV9 TRBD1 TRBJ2-3 NA
CASSLNSGNTIYF TGTGCCAGCAGCTTAAACAGCGGAAACACCATATATTTT TRBV11-3 NA TRBJ1-3 few
CASSLVGRREQYF TGTGCCAGCAGCTTAGTCGGTCGTCGCGAGCAGTACTTC TRBV7-9 NA TRBJ2-7 NA
CASSLATGGTGELFF TGTGCCAGCAGCTTAGCGACAGGGGGAACAGGGGAGCTGTTTTTT TRBV7-9 TRBD1 TRBJ2-2 NA
CASSLDPQGRTEAFF TGTGCCAGCAGCTTGGACCCCCAGGGCCGGACTGAAGCTTTCTTT TRBV5-6 NA TRBJ1-1 NA